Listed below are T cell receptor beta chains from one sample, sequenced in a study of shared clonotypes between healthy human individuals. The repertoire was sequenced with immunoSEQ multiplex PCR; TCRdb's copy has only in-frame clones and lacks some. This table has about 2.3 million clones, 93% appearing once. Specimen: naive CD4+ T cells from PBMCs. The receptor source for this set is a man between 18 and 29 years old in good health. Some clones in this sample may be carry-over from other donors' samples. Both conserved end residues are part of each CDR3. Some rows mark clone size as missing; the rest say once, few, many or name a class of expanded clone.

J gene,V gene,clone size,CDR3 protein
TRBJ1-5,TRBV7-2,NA,CASSSRTGQSNQPQHF
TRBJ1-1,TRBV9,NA,CASSPWTGSAFF
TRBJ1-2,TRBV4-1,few,CASRAKGYTF
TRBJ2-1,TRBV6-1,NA,CASSDRYNEQFF
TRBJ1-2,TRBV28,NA,CASRPGVDGYTF
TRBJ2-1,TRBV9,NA,CASSVPGQGAHEQFF
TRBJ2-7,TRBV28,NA,CASSWVGGAYEQYF
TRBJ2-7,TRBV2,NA,CASRGTSGSWEQYF
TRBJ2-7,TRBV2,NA,CASSEGGRGGDEQYF
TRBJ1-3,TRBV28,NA,CASSLDRTPSGNTIYF
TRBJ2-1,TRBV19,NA,CASSIVTMRRAPPYNEQFF
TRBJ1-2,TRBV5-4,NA,CASKSTGSYGYTF
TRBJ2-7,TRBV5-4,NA,CASSSQDGRSYEQYF
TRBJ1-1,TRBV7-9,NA,CASSLKGGEETEAFF
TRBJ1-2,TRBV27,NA,CASSPPGVYGYTF
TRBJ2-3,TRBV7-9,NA,CASSLARGAPSGTQYF
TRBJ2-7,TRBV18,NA,CASSPSLAGIYEQYF
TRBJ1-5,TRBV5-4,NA,CASSFLGQPQHF
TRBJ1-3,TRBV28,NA,CASLRGAGNTIYF
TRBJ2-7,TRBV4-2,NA,CASSQERQAYEQYF
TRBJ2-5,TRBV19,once,CASSMRGVGRETQYF
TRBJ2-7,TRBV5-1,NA,CASSSGSSGTPYEQYF
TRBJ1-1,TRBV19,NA,CASRWRGATEAFF
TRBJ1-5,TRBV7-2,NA,CASSLGTRGAGNQPQHF
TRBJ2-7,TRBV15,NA,CATSPDGREASYEQYF
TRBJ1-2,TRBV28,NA,CASSLGTVYGYTF
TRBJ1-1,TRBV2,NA,CASIRRNVNTEAFF
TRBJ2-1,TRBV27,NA,CASSPLTSGRAGLGQFF
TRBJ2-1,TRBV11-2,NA,CATSGVEQFF
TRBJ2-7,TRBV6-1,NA,CASSEPGLSGYF
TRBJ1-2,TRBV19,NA,CASSPGAAVRGYTF
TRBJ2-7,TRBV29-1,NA,CSVGAYIDEQYF
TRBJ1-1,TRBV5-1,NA,CASSLTSGGTEAFF
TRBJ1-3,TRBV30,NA,CAWSVPGNTIYF
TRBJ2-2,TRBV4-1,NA,CASRNKTGTRDGELFF
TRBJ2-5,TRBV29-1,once,CSVEAGGLGETQYF
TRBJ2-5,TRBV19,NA,CASSKNRGGGRETQYF
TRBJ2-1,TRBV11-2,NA,CASSFLSGRGGNYNEQFF
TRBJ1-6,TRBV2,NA,CASSSDRSRNSPLHF
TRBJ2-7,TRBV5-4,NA,CASSGLGYEQYF
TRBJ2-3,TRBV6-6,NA,CASSYPSSGRTDTQYF
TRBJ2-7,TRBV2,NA,CASTVGSGEQYF
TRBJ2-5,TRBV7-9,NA,CASSPQGPETQYF
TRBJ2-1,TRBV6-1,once,CASSTWTGGDEQFF
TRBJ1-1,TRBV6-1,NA,CASRDPGGPGTEAFF
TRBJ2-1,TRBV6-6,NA,CASSSPPGGRGDEQFF
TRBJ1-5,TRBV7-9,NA,CASSLGSSEYQPQHF
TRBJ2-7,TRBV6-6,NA,CASSYEGFAGNYEQYF
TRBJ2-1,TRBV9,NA,CASSARDREGVGNNEQFF